This TCR beta chain is drawn from a study of vaccination effects on CD4 cells after COVID-19. The V gene's germline CDR1 is LGHNA and CDR2 YSLEER. This CDR3 is 13 amino acids long. V was shortened by 1 base and J by 4 bases, with 6 bases between the two germline ends. Concerning this clone itself: Antigen: not known.

In the ViraFEST assay, antigen-specific CD4+ clonotypes were identified by expansion after peptide-pool stimulation. Cells that had been cultured for approximately eleven days were the source of isolated CD4+ T cells. Confirmation by PCR established that the person had SARS-CoV-2 infection between March and December 2020. Produced via immunoSEQ multiplex PCR; TCRdb's table is partial and in-frame only. This table holds 20,000 to 30,000 clones, about three quarters found once. This rearrangement joins TRBV4-3 to TRBJ2-3; D remains ambiguous. The sequencing here drew on CD4+ T cells from PBMCs cultured with HCoV-NL63 spike peptides, taken before COVID-19 vaccination. This receptor was taken from a human donor who had a prior SARS-CoV-2 infection. The CDR3 reads CASSQGPADTQYF. The CDR3 region has the DNA TGCGCCAGCAGCCAAGGCCCGGCAGATACGCAGTATTTT.